A selection of T cell receptor beta chains follows, all from one sample in a study of blood T cell repertoires in COVID-19. The assay was immunoSEQ multiplex PCR, and TCRdb's table has in-frame clones only and misses some. The table includes about 220,000 clones, roughly four fifths detected once. Specimen: peripheral blood. The source of these receptors is a woman between 70 and 85 years old with COVID-19, enrolled during active disease. CDR3s include the opening cysteine and the closing phenylalanine or tryptophan. D genes are given only for firm matches. Clone size, where shown, is once, few, many, or a class for clones that have expanded.

J gene,clone size,V gene,D gene,CDR3 protein,CDR3 DNA
TRBJ2-7,NA,TRBV6-5,TRBD1,CASSDRGRSYEQYF,TGTGCCAGCAGCGACAGGGGGCGGTCCTACGAGCAGTACTTC
TRBJ2-3,NA,TRBV15,TRBD2,CATSRQRGSTDTQYF,TGTGCCACCAGCAGACAGCGGGGAAGCACAGATACGCAGTATTTT
TRBJ1-1,NA,TRBV30,NA,CAWSVGARPAGANTEAFF,TGTGCCTGGAGTGTGGGGGCCCGACCGGCGGGGGCGAACACTGAAGCTTTCTTT
TRBJ1-2,NA,TRBV28,TRBD1,CASSLARQGYGYTF,TGTGCCAGCAGTTTAGCCAGACAGGGTTATGGCTACACCTTC
TRBJ2-7,once,TRBV11-2,NA,CASSLALLYEQYF,TGTGCCAGCAGCTTAGCACTTTTGTACGAGCAGTACTTC
TRBJ2-7,NA,TRBV18,NA,CASSPSQLFYEQYF,TGTGCCAGCTCACCATCACAGTTGTTCTACGAGCAGTACTTC
TRBJ2-7,NA,TRBV24-1,NA,CATSATPGTSTYEQYF,TGTGCCACGAGTGCCACCCCCGGGACATCGACCTACGAGCAGTACTTC
TRBJ1-1,NA,TRBV11-2,NA,CASSLAGAAFF,TGTGCCAGCAGCCTGGCGGGGGCGGCTTTCTTT
TRBJ1-1,NA,TRBV4-3,NA,CASSQDTGLGSNTEAFF,TGCGCCAGCAGCCAAGATACGGGCCTGGGGAGTAACACTGAAGCTTTCTTT
TRBJ1-1,NA,TRBV6-6,NA,CASSYPQEASTEAFF,TGTGCCAGCAGTTACCCCCAAGAAGCAAGCACTGAAGCTTTCTTT
TRBJ1-1,few,TRBV5-1,NA,CASSLGVRKNTEAFF,TGCGCCAGCAGCTTGGGAGTCAGGAAGAACACTGAAGCTTTCTTT
TRBJ1-2,NA,TRBV7-6,TRBD1,CASSPDRGAGYTF,TGTGCCAGCAGCCCAGACAGGGGTGCTGGCTACACCTTC
TRBJ1-5,NA,TRBV5-8,NA,CASRARGYSNQPQHF,TGTGCCAGCAGGGCCCGGGGTTATAGCAATCAGCCCCAGCATTTT
TRBJ2-1,NA,TRBV24-1,NA,CATSDLIRDNEQFF,TGTGCCACCAGTGATTTAATAAGAGACAATGAGCAGTTCTTC
TRBJ2-7,few,TRBV6-2/TRBV6-3,TRBD1,CASSYPGQGLYEQYF,TGTGCCAGCAGTTACCCGGGACAGGGTCTATACGAGCAGTACTTC
TRBJ2-2,NA,TRBV4-2,NA,CASSQQASANTGELFF,TGTGCCAGCAGCCAACAGGCTAGCGCCAACACCGGGGAGCTGTTTTTT
TRBJ2-1,NA,TRBV12-5,TRBD1,CASGSLPGTGGSNEQFF,TGTGCTAGTGGTTCCCTCCCCGGGACAGGGGGCAGCAATGAGCAGTTCTTC
TRBJ1-5,NA,TRBV7-2,TRBD1,CASSLRRQGPARQPQHF,TGTGCCAGCAGCTTACGGAGACAGGGTCCAGCCCGGCAGCCCCAGCATTTT
TRBJ2-7,NA,TRBV6-2/TRBV6-3,TRBD1,CASSRVRGPYEQYF,TGTGCCAGCAGTCGGGTCAGGGGGCCCTACGAGCAGTACTTC
TRBJ2-1,NA,TRBV2,NA,CASSGRSGAIDEQFF,TGTGCCAGCAGTGGTCGGTCGGGAGCTATAGATGAGCAGTTCTTC
TRBJ2-5,NA,TRBV28,TRBD1,CASSTRTGWETQYF,TGTGCCAGCAGTACCAGGACAGGGTGGGAGACCCAGTACTTC
TRBJ2-3,once,TRBV7-2,NA,CASSPRPSVADTQYF,TGTGCCAGCAGCCCCCGCCCTAGCGTAGCAGATACGCAGTATTTT
TRBJ2-3,once,TRBV3-1/TRBV3-2,NA,CASSQGSGEYAQYF,TGTGCCAGCAGCCAAGGGTCCGGGGAGTATGCGCAGTATTTT
TRBJ2-3,once,TRBV4-2,NA,CASSQGQGFNTDTQYF,TGTGCCAGCAGCCAGGGTCAGGGTTTTAACACAGATACGCAGTATTTT
TRBJ2-5,NA,TRBV5-1,TRBD1,CASSHRQGQVETQYF,TGCGCCAGCAGCCACCGACAGGGTCAGGTGGAGACCCAGTACTTC
TRBJ2-7,NA,TRBV29-1,TRBD1,CSVEEQGAGEQYF,TGCAGCGTTGAAGAACAGGGGGCGGGCGAGCAGTACTTC
TRBJ1-1,NA,TRBV7-9,NA,CASSRKGGVMNTEAFF,TGTGCCAGCAGCCGCAAAGGGGGGGTTATGAACACTGAAGCTTTCTTT
TRBJ1-2,NA,TRBV4-3,TRBD1,CASSPGQGYGYTF,TGCGCCAGCAGCCCCGGACAGGGTTATGGCTACACCTTC
TRBJ2-6,NA,TRBV27,NA,CASSSVPPITPGVGANVLTF,TGTGCCAGCAGTTCCGTACCACCCATTACACCAGGGGTAGGGGCCAACGTCCTGACTTTC
TRBJ2-5,NA,TRBV5-6,TRBD2,CASSFGLAEQETQYF,TGTGCCAGCAGCTTCGGACTAGCGGAGCAAGAGACCCAGTACTTC
TRBJ1-1,NA,TRBV7-2,TRBD1,CASRSTGGAEAFF,TGTGCCAGCAGATCCACAGGGGGGGCTGAAGCTTTCTTT
TRBJ1-6,NA,TRBV27,TRBD1,CASSLYQTGFSYNSPLHF,TGTGCCAGCAGCCTATACCAGACAGGGTTCTCCTATAATTCACCCCTCCACTTT
TRBJ1-6,NA,TRBV30,NA,CAWSRRQLTRPLHF,TGTGCCTGGAGTAGGCGACAGCTTACCCGACCCCTCCACTTT
TRBJ2-3,NA,TRBV6-2/TRBV6-3,TRBD2,CASSPLIGLADTDTQYF,TGTGCCAGCAGTCCCCTCATCGGACTAGCGGACACAGATACGCAGTATTTT
TRBJ2-4,NA,TRBV5-1,NA,CASSLEGDIQYF,TGCGCCAGCAGCTTGGAAGGGGACATTCAGTACTTC
TRBJ1-5,NA,TRBV19,NA,CASSTSGGFQPQHF,TGTGCCAGTAGTACGTCGGGGGGCTTTCAGCCCCAGCATTTT
TRBJ2-3,NA,TRBV28,NA,CASNPQGRGTDTQYF,TGTGCCAGCAACCCACAGGGTCGGGGCACAGATACGCAGTATTTT
TRBJ2-1,few,TRBV21-1,NA,CASSKDPIEDEQFF,TGTGCCAGCAGCAAAGATCCCATAGAAGATGAGCAGTTCTTC
TRBJ1-1,once,TRBV28,NA,CASSLGGSRTEAFF,TGTGCCAGCAGTTTAGGGGGCTCGAGAACTGAAGCTTTCTTT
TRBJ2-7,NA,TRBV29-1,TRBD1,CSVPDRDSYEQYF,TGCAGCGTACCAGACAGGGACTCCTACGAGCAGTACTTC
TRBJ2-7,NA,TRBV28,TRBD2,CASRPLRGVTYEQYF,TGTGCCAGCAGGCCACTTCGGGGGGTCACCTACGAGCAGTACTTC
TRBJ1-2,NA,TRBV28,NA,CASSPAVSGHYGYTF,TGTGCCAGTAGCCCCGCCGTTAGCGGGCACTATGGCTACACCTTC
TRBJ2-5,NA,TRBV28,TRBD2,CASSRTGLAGEETQYF,TGTGCCAGCAGCCGTACGGGACTAGCGGGAGAAGAGACCCAGTACTTC
TRBJ1-1,NA,TRBV5-1,TRBD1,CASSLERDRAEAFF,TGCGCCAGCAGCTTGGAAAGGGACAGGGCTGAAGCTTTCTTT
TRBJ2-4,NA,TRBV12-3/TRBV12-4,NA,CASSPQAKNIQYF,TGTGCCAGCAGTCCCCAGGCCAAAAACATTCAGTACTTC
TRBJ1-6,few,TRBV18,NA,CASSPRRDTGPNSPLHF,TGTGCCAGCTCACCGAGACGGGACACCGGTCCGAATTCACCCCTCCACTTT
TRBJ1-4,NA,TRBV4-1,NA,CASSQDPNRVMKLFF,TGCGCCAGCAGCCAAGATCCGAACCGGGTTATGAAACTGTTTTTT
TRBJ2-7,NA,TRBV6-5,TRBD2,CASSLSGGNYEQYF,TGTGCCAGCAGCCTTAGCGGGGGAAACTACGAGCAGTACTTC
TRBJ2-7,NA,TRBV6-5,TRBD1,CASSGRGSYEQYF,TGTGCCAGCAGCGGCAGGGGGTCCTACGAGCAGTACTTC
TRBJ2-7,few,TRBV27,NA,CASSLWGRNYEQYF,TGTGCCAGCAGTTTATGGGGGCGCAACTACGAGCAGTACTTC
TRBJ1-1,NA,TRBV2,NA,CASSEGGGNTEAFF,TGTGCCAGCAGTGAAGGAGGGGGGAACACTGAAGCTTTCTTT